This is a list of T cell receptor beta chains from one sample in a study of blood T cell repertoires in COVID-19. The table came from immunoSEQ multiplex PCR; TCRdb's copy has only in-frame clones and leaves some out. The repertoire holds roughly 120,000 clones, with 65% to 90% as singletons. Sequenced sample: peripheral blood. The source is a woman aged 60-75 years with acute or convalescent COVID-19. The CDR3 runs from the conserved cysteine through the conserved F or W. Each record gives: J gene, V gene, CDR3 protein.

>TRBJ2-7|TRBV5-1
CASSLSLGTGGFEQYF
>TRBJ2-3|TRBV30
CAWATGGADTQYF
>TRBJ1-5|TRBV2
CASRDRVSEQPQHF
>TRBJ2-5|TRBV7-8
CASSRRDRAIETQYF
>TRBJ1-1|TRBV3-1/TRBV3-2
CASSQPDRGNTEAFF
>TRBJ1-2|TRBV6-1
CASSDLGDRGLHF
>TRBJ1-1|TRBV5-8
CASSAVTGLNTEAFF
>TRBJ1-2|TRBV5-4
CASSLDREYGYTF
>TRBJ1-2|TRBV5-1
CASSWTGETLGGYTF
>TRBJ2-3|TRBV10-2
CASSEGADTQYF
>TRBJ1-1|TRBV6-6
CASRDRTLSGDTEAFF
>TRBJ2-7|TRBV5-1
CASSDSSYEQYF
>TRBJ2-5|TRBV3-1/TRBV3-2
CASRPQGLETQYF